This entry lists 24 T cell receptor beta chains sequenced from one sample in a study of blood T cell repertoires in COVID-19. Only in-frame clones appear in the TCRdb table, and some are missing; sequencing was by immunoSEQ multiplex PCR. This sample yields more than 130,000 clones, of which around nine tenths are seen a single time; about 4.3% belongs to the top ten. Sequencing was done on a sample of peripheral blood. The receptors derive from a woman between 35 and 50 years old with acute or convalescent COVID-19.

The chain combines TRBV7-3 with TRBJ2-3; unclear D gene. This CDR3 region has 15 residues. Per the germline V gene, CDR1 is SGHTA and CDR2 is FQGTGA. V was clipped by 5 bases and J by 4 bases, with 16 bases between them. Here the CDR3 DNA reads TGTGCCAGCAGCCCCTTGGCCGGGTCCGCAGATACGCAGTATTTT. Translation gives CASSPLAGSADTQYF.

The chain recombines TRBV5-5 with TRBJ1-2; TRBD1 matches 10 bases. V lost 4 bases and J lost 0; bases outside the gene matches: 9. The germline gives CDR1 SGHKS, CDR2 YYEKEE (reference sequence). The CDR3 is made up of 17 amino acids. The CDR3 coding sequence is TGTGCCAGCAGCCCCCGGGACAGGGGAAGGGCTAACTATGGCTACACCTTC. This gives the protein CASSPRDRGRANYGYTF.

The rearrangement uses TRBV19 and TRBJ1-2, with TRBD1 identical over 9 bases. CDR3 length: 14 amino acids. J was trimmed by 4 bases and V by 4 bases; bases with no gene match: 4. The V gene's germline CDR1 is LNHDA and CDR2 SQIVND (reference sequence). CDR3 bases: TGTGCCAGTAGTAGGGACAGGGCGGTCTATGGCTACACCTTC. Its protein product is CASSRDRAVYGYTF. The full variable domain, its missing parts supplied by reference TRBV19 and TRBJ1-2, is DGGITQSPKYLFRKEGQNVTLSCEQNLNHDAMYWYRQDPGQGLRLIYYSQIVNDFQKGDIAEGYSVSREKKESFPLTVTSAQKNPTAFYLCASSRDRAVYGYTFGSGTRLTVV.

CDR3 region: CASSRDRGIGELFF. CDR3 sequence (DNA): TGTGCCAGCAGCCGTGACAGGGGGATCGGGGAGCTGTTTTTT. J is TRBJ2-2 and V is TRBV14; TRBD1 agrees at 9 bases. Germline lookup yields CDR1 SGHDN and CDR2 FVKESK. Trimming removed 4 bases from V and 7 bases from J; junction bases left unmatched: 4. The CDR3 consists of 14 residues.

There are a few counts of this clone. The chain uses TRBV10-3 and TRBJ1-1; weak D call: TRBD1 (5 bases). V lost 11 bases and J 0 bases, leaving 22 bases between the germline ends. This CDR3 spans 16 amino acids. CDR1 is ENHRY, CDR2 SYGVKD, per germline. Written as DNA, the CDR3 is TGTGCCCCCGTGGGGGGTCAGCCCTCGCTGAACACTGAAGCTTTCTTT. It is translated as CAPVGGQPSLNTEAFF.

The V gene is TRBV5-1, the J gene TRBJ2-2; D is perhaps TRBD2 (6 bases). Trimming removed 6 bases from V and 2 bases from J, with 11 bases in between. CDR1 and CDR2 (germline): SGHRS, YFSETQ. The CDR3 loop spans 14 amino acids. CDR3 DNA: TGCGCCAGCATAGGAGGGAGTAACACCGGGGAGCTGTTTTTT. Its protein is CASIGGSNTGELFF.

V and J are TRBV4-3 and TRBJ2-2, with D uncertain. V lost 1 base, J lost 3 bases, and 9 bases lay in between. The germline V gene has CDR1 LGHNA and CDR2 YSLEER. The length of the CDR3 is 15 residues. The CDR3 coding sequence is TGCGCCAGCAGCCAAGTTCTAGGCTACACCGGGGAGCTGTTTTTT. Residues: CASSQVLGYTGELFF.

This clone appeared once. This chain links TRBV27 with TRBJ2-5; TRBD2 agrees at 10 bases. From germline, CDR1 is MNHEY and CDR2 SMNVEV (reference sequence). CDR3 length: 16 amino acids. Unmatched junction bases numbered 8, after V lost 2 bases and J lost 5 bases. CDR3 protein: CASSLRSGRAGETQYF. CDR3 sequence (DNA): TGTGCCAGCAGTTTACGAAGCGGGAGGGCCGGTGAGACCCAGTACTTC.

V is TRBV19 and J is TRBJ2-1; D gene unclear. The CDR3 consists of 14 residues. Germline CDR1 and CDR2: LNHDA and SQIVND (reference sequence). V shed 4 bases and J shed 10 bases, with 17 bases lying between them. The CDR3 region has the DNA TGTGCCAGTAGTAGCCCCCGGGTTGTTAGGGAGCAGTTCTTC. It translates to CASSSPRVVREQFF.

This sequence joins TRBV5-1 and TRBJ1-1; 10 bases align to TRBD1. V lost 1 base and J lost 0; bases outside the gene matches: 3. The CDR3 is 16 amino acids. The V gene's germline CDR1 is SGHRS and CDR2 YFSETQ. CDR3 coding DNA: TGCGCCAGCAGCTTGAAGACAGGGGGCCTGAACACTGAAGCTTTCTTT. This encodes CASSLKTGGLNTEAFF. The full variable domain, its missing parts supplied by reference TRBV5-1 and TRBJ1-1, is KAGVTQTPRYLIKTRGQQVTLSCSPISGHRSVSWYQQTPGQGLQFLFEYFSETQRNKGNFPGRFSGRQFSNSRSEMNVSTLELGDSALYLCASSLKTGGLNTEAFFGQGTRLTVV.

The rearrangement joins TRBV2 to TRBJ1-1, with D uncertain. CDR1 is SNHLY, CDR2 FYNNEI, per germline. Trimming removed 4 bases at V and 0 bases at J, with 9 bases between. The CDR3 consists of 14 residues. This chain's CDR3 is CASSVRVMNTEAFF. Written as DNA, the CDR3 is TGTGCCAGCAGTGTACGGGTAATGAACACTGAAGCTTTCTTT. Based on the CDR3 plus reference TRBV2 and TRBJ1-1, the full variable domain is EPEVTQTPSHQVTQMGQEVILRCVPISNHLYFYWYRQILGQKVEFLVSFYNNEISEKSEIFDDQFSVERPDGSNFTLKIRSTKLEDSAMYFCASSVRVMNTEAFFGQGTRLTVV.

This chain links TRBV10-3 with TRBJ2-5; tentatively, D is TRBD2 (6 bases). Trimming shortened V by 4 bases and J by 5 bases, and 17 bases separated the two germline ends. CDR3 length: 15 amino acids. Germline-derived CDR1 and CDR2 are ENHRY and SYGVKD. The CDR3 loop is CAISVSSAADETQYF. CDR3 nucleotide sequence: TGTGCCATCAGTGTATCTAGCGCGGCAGACGAGACCCAGTACTTC.

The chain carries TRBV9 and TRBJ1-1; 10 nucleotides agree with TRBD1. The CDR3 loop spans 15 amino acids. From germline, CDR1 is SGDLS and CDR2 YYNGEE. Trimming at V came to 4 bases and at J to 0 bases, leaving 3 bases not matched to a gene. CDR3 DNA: TGTGCCAGCAGCCCGGGACAGGGGATGAACACTGAAGCTTTCTTT. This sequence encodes CASSPGQGMNTEAFF.

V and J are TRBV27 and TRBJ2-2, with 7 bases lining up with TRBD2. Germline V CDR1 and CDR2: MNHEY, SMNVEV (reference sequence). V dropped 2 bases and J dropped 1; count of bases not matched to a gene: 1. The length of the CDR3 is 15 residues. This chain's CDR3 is CASSLLAENTGELFF. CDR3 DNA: TGTGCCAGCAGTTTACTAGCGGAGAACACCGGGGAGCTGTTTTTT.

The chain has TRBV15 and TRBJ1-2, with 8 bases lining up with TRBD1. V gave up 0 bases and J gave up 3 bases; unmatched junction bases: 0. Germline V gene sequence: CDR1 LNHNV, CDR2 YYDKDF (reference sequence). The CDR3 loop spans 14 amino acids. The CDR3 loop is CATSREDRDYGYTF. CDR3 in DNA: TGTGCCACCAGCAGAGAGGACAGGGACTATGGCTACACCTTC.

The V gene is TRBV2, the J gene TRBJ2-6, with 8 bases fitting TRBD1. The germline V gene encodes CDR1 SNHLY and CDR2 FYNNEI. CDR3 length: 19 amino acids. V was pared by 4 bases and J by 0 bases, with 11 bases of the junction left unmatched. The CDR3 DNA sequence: TGTGCCAGCAGTGGGTCTACGGGACAGGAGAGCTCTGGGGCCAACGTCCTGACTTTC. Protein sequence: CASSGSTGQESSGANVLTF.

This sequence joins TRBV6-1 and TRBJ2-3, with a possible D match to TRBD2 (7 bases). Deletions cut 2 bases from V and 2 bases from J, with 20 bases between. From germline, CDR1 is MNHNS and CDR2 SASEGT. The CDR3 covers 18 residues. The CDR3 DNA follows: TGTGCCAGCAGTGAATATCCGGGGGGCCGAACGAACACAGATACGCAGTATTTT. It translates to CASSEYPGGRTNTDTQYF.

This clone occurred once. CDR3 DNA sequence: TGTGCCAGCTCACCGGGACTAGCGGAAGAGCAGTACTTC. Translating gives CASSPGLAEEQYF. The chain couples TRBV18 to TRBJ2-7; 11 bases are shared with TRBD2. The CDR3 is made up of 13 amino acids. Germline V gene data show CDR1 as KGHSH and CDR2 as LQKENI. Germline trimming cut 3 bases from V and 7 bases from J; bases unmatched to any gene: 2. Full variable domain (missing parts from reference TRBV18 and TRBJ2-7): NAGVMQNPRHLVRRRGQEARLRCSPMKGHSHVYWYRQLPEEGLKFMVYLQKENIIDESGMPKERFSAEFPKEGPSILRIQQVVRGDSAAYFCASSPGLAEEQYFGPGTRLTVT.

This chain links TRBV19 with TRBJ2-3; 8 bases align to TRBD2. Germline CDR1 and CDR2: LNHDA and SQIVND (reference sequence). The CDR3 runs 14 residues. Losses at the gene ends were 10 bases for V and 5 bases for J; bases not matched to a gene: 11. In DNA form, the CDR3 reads TGTGCCACCCGACCTCGGGGGGGCAGAGATACGCAGTATTTT. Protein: CATRPRGGRDTQYF.

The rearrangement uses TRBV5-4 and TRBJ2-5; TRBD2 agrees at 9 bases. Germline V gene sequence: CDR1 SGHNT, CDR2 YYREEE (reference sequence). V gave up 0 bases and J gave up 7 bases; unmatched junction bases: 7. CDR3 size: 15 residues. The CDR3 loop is CASSLGDSGGGTQYF. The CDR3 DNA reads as TGTGCCAGCAGCTTGGGGGATAGCGGGGGAGGGACCCAGTACTTC.

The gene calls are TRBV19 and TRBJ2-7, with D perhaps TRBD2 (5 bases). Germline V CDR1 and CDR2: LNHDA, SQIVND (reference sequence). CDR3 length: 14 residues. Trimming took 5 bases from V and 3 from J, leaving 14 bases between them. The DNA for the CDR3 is TGTGCCAGTAGTCGGGAAGGAACTGGCTACGAGCAGTACTTC. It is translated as CASSREGTGYEQYF.

CDR3 sequence (DNA): TGTGCCAGCAGCCCCCAGGGGAACACTGAAGCTTTCTTT. This encodes CASSPQGNTEAFF. V gene TRBV6-5 combines with J gene TRBJ1-1; weak D call: TRBD1 (5 bases). This CDR3 region has 13 residues. Germline V gene lookup returns CDR1 MNHEY and CDR2 SVGAGI. Trimming cost V 6 bases and J 1 base, with 9 bases left between them.

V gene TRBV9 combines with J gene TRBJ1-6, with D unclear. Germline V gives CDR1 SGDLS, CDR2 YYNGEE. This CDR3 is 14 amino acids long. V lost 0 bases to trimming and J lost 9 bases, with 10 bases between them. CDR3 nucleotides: TGTGCCAGCAGCGTAGGCGGCGGTCGTTCACCCCTCCACTTT. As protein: CASSVGGGRSPLHF.

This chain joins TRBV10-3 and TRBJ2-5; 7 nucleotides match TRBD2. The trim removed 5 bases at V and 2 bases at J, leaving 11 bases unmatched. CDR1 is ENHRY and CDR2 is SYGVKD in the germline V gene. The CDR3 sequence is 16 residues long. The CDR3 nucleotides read TGTGCCATCAGTCCCGGGGACTACCGGGGGCAAGAGACCCAGTACTTC. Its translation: CAISPGDYRGQETQYF.